These 26 T cell receptor beta chains originate from one sample sequenced in a study of T-cell reconstitution after alpha-beta-depleted transplantation in children. Preparation of the TCRbeta library involved a method that used unique molecular identifiers. MiXCR, run by TCRdb on the PCR reads, gives a single entry per CDR3 protein. The repertoire includes about 230,000 distinct CDR3 sequences, about 11% of them detected once, and approximately 28% sits in the top ten. Sequences were derived from PBMCs, sampled before TCRalphabeta/CD19-depleted stem cell transplant. The source of these receptors is a child in the first two years of life with acute myeloid leukemia, due to receive a stem cell transplant.

The chain joins TRBV20-1 to TRBJ2-1; no definite D call. The V end was cut by 5 bases, the J end by 8 bases, with 10 bases between. CDR3 length: 11 residues. Germline V lookup: CDR1 DFQATT, CDR2 SNEGSKA (reference sequence). Here the CDR3 DNA reads TGCAGTGCTCCAAATGACCATGAGCAGTTCTTC. Translating it yields CSAPNDHEQFF.

This clonotype was recorded a few times. This chain joins TRBV5-1 and TRBJ2-7; TRBD2 matches at 9 bases. From germline, CDR1 is SGHRS and CDR2 YFSETQ. The CDR3 spans 15 residues. J was trimmed by 6 bases and V by 2 bases; bases with no gene match: 9. CDR3 nucleotides: TGCGCCAGCAGCTTTAGCGGGAGAGGTTTCGGCGAGCAGTACTTC. Its protein product is CASSFSGRGFGEQYF.

In regard to this clonotype: One junction end does not reproduce the germline sequence, and a read error may be involved. The chain couples TRBV3-1 to TRBJ2-1, with D maybe TRBD2 (5 bases). Germline CDR1 is LGHDT and CDR2 is YNNKEL (reference sequence). The CDR3 totals 15 residues. CDR3 region: CASGQVHGVYNEQFF. In DNA form, the CDR3 reads TGTGCCAGCGGCCAAGTGCACGGGGTCTACAATGAGCAGTTCTTC.

This clonotype was observed many times. The chain is built from TRBV11-2 and TRBJ2-2; D is ambiguous. V was cut by 2 bases and J by 6 bases, with 7 bases left in between. The CDR3 runs 13 residues. Germline-derived CDR1 and CDR2 are SGHAT and FQNNGV. The CDR3 loop reads CASSLKLAGELFF. Here the CDR3 DNA reads TGTGCCAGCAGCTTAAAGTTGGCCGGGGAGCTGTTTTTT.

Many counts were recorded for this clonotype. V usage is TRBV7-9 and J usage is TRBJ1-2; 7 bases fit TRBD1. Trimming removed 5 bases from V and 1 base from J; junction bases left unmatched: 7. This CDR3 region has 15 residues. Per the germline V gene, CDR1 is SEHNR and CDR2 is FQNEAQ (reference sequence). DNA of the CDR3: TGTGCCAGCAGCCCCCATAGGGGGCTTAACTATGGCTACACCTTC. Translated: CASSPHRGLNYGYTF.

This clonotype showed up many times. This chain joins TRBV7-9 and TRBJ2-5, with D unresolved. The CDR3 loop spans 13 amino acids. Trimming left V 4 bases short and J 1 base short, with 7 bases between. CDR1 and CDR2 from the germline V gene are SEHNR and FQNEAQ (reference sequence). The CDR3 DNA reads as TGTGCCAGCAGCTCAGGCGGCCAAGAGACCCAGTACTTC. It translates to CASSSGGQETQYF.

This clonotype appeared many times. The V gene is TRBV7-2, the J gene TRBJ2-1; D call uncertain. CDR3 length: 14 residues. The germline CDR1 and CDR2 sequences are SGHTA and FQGNSA. V gave up 1 base and J gave up 4 bases, with 8 bases separating them. Written as DNA, the CDR3 is TGTGCCAGCAGCTTAGAGAATCCTTACAATGAGCAGTTCTTC. Its protein is CASSLENPYNEQFF.

Many counts were recorded for this clonotype. The chain couples TRBV5-1 to TRBJ2-1, with D possibly called TRBD1 or TRBD2 (5 bases each). Germline values: CDR1 SGHRS, CDR2 YFSETQ. CDR3 length equals 15 residues. With 0 bases removed from V and 5 bases from J, the gap between germline ends came to 12 bases. This CDR3 is CASSLGPGLDNEQFF. The CDR3 bases are TGCGCCAGCAGCTTGGGACCGGGGCTAGACAATGAGCAGTTCTTC.

This clonotype was detected many times. This chain links TRBV7-2 with TRBJ2-5, with no clear D. Germline V gives CDR1 SGHTA, CDR2 FQGNSA. The CDR3 has 16 residues. Deletions cut 1 base from V and 4 bases from J, with 16 bases between. CDR3 nucleotide sequence: TGTGCCAGCAGCTTAGAGGGCTCCCGAGTGGGAGAGACCCAGTACTTC. As protein: CASSLEGSRVGETQYF.

This clonotype was recorded many times. V and J are TRBV20-1 and TRBJ1-1, with D possibly being TRBD1 (6 bases). Germline loops: CDR1 DFQATT, CDR2 SNEGSKA (reference sequence). Trimming left V 0 bases short and J 1 base short, with 12 bases between. The CDR3 sequence is 15 residues long. The CDR3 protein is CSARDRGQWNTEAFF. The CDR3 DNA reads as TGCAGTGCTAGAGATCGCGGACAGTGGAACACTGAAGCTTTCTTT.

This clonotype appeared many times. This chain uses TRBV7-2 with TRBJ2-7; 11 bases are shared with TRBD2. Germline CDR1 SGHTA, CDR2 FQGNSA. The CDR3 spans 18 residues. V gave up 0 bases and J gave up 5 bases; unmatched junction bases: 12. The CDR3 loop reads CASSLASGRAAGDHEQYF. The CDR3 DNA follows: TGTGCCAGCAGCTTAGCTAGCGGGAGGGCGGCGGGAGACCACGAGCAGTACTTC.

In its sample, this clonotype was seen many times. This chain connects TRBV6-1 to TRBJ2-5; D is possibly TRBD1 or TRBD2 (6 bases each). Trimming removed 5 bases at V and 5 bases at J, with 18 bases between. The CDR3 runs to 15 residues. Per the germline V gene, CDR1 is MNHNS and CDR2 is SASEGT. CDR3 residues: CASSNQRGVWETQYF. In DNA, the CDR3 is TGTGCCAGCAGTAATCAGAGGGGGGTATGGGAGACCCAGTACTTC.

This clonotype occurred many times. The CDR3 protein is CASDSRGRIQETQYF. The DNA for the CDR3 is TGTGCCAGCGATTCCCGGGGACGGATCCAAGAGACCCAGTACTTC. V is TRBV6-2 or TRBV6-3 and J is TRBJ2-5, with D perhaps TRBD1 or TRBD2 (5 bases each). Trimming removed 8 bases at V and 1 base at J, with 17 bases between. Germline V gene lookup returns CDR1 MNHEY and CDR2 SVGEGT. This CDR3 spans 15 amino acids.

This clonotype was seen many times. CDR3 protein: CASSQESHNTQYF. The DNA of the CDR3 is TGTGCCAGCAGCCAAGAAAGTCACAATACGCAGTATTTT. The chain carries TRBV4-2 and TRBJ2-3; the D is unclear. The V and J ends lost 0 bases and 7 bases respectively, with 8 bases between them. The germline V gene has CDR1 LGHNA and CDR2 YNFKEQ. The CDR3 spans 13 residues.

This clonotype showed up many times. This chain uses TRBV29-1 with TRBJ2-3, with 9 positions matching TRBD2. CDR3 length equals 13 residues. With 6 bases clipped from V and 0 bases from J, the junction kept 1 base outside the gene matches. Germline V gene lookup returns CDR1 SQVTM and CDR2 ANQGSEA. Here the CDR3 reads CSVTSGSTDTQYF. In DNA form, the CDR3 reads TGCAGCGTAACTAGCGGGAGCACAGATACGCAGTATTTT.

This clonotype has ten or more counts. This chain uses TRBV7-9 with TRBJ2-3, with D perhaps TRBD1 or TRBD2 (5 bases each). V shed 5 bases and J shed 5 bases, with 8 bases lying between them. In germline, CDR1 is SEHNR, CDR2 FQNEAQ (reference sequence). This CDR3 has 12 amino acids. CDR3 sequence: CASSRGVDTQYF. The CDR3 nucleotides are TGTGCCAGCAGCCGAGGGGTAGATACGCAGTATTTT.

The genes are TRBV5-5 and TRBJ1-1, with D possibly being TRBD1 (6 bases). The CDR3 spans 14 residues. The V and J ends lost 4 bases and 11 bases respectively, with 21 bases between them. Germline assignment: CDR1 SGHKS and CDR2 YYEKEE (reference sequence). The CDR3 sequence: CASSPWDIGKGAFF. In nucleotides, the CDR3 is TGTGCCAGCAGCCCCTGGGACATCGGAAAAGGCGCTTTCTTT.

The J gene is TRBJ2-7, the V gene TRBV7-2; D is ambiguous. CDR3 size: 15 residues. The germline V gene encodes CDR1 SGHTA and CDR2 FQGNSA. V lost 1 base to trimming and J lost 0 bases, with 10 bases between them. The CDR3 sequence is CASSLVGRSSYEQYF. CDR3 bases: TGTGCCAGCAGCTTAGTAGGCAGGAGCTCCTACGAGCAGTACTTC.

This clonotype was recorded many times. The chain is built from TRBV5-5 and TRBJ2-5; D unclear. V was cut by 3 bases and J by 4 bases, with 10 bases left in between. CDR3 length equals 13 residues. The germline gives CDR1 SGHKS, CDR2 YYEKEE (reference sequence). The DNA for the CDR3 is TGTGCCAGCAGCTCGTCTAGAATAGAGACCCAGTACTTC. Amino acids: CASSSSRIETQYF. Supplemented by reference TRBV5-5 and TRBJ2-5, the full variable domain reads DAGVTQSPTHLIKTRGQQVTLRCSPISGHKSVSWYQQVLGQGPQFIFQYYEKEERGRGNFPDRFSARQFPNYSSELNVNALLLGDSALYLCASSSSRIETQYFGPGTRLLVL.

This clonotype was seen ten or more times. The rearrangement links TRBV7-3 to TRBJ2-1; 12 bases are shared with TRBD2. This CDR3 contains 15 residues. With V trimmed by 5 bases and J by 6 bases, 5 bases remained unmatched. CDR1 SGHTA and CDR2 FQGTGA come from the germline V gene. This chain's CDR3 is CASSLAGLAGNEQFF. In DNA form, the CDR3 reads TGTGCCAGCAGCCTCGCGGGACTAGCGGGCAATGAGCAGTTCTTC.

This clonotype was picked up many times. The rearrangement uses TRBV29-1 and TRBJ1-2; tentative D call: TRBD1 (6 bases). The V end lost 6 bases, the J end lost 4 bases, and 24 bases lay between the germline ends. CDR1 SQVTM and CDR2 ANQGSEA come from the germline V gene. CDR3 length equals 16 residues. CDR3 amino acids: CSVDWVFRQDLYGYTF. The DNA of the CDR3 is TGCAGCGTGGATTGGGTTTTTAGACAGGATCTCTATGGCTACACCTTC.

The chain couples TRBV5-1 to TRBJ2-5, with 9 bases fitting TRBD1. CDR3 size: 15 residues. CDR1 is SGHRS and CDR2 is YFSETQ in the germline V gene. Trimming took 5 bases from V and 5 from J; bases not matched to a gene: 10. The CDR3 nucleotides are TGCGCCAGCAGATCTACCGGGACAGGGTCGGAGACCCAGTACTTC. Translating gives CASRSTGTGSETQYF.

This clonotype was counted ten times or more. The gene calls are TRBV20-1 and TRBJ2-1; D is unclear. V shed 0 bases and J shed 4 bases, with 10 bases lying between them. Germline-derived CDR1 and CDR2 are DFQATT and SNEGSKA (reference sequence). This CDR3 comprises 14 residues. The CDR3 bases are TGCAGTGCTAGAGATCTCGAACCATACAATGAGCAGTTCTTC. Its translation: CSARDLEPYNEQFF.

This clonotype was observed at least ten times. The gene calls are TRBV20-1 and TRBJ1-5, with D perhaps TRBD1 (6 bases). CDR1 and CDR2 from the germline V gene are DFQATT and SNEGSKA (reference sequence). The CDR3 loop spans 16 amino acids. CDR3 loop: CETLKLGNRVSQPQHF. The CDR3 DNA sequence: TGCGAGACCCTTAAGCTGGGTAACAGGGTTAGTCAGCCCCAGCATTTT.

There are many counts of this clonotype. This chain connects TRBV20-1 to TRBJ1-6; D possibly corresponds to TRBD1 (5 bases). CDR1 is DFQATT, CDR2 SNEGSKA, per germline (reference sequence). This CDR3 spans 13 amino acids. Deletions cut 5 bases from V and 9 bases from J, with 14 bases between. Here the CDR3 reads CSAVGAGTSPLHF. CDR3 nucleotides: TGCAGTGCTGTCGGCGCCGGGACTTCACCCCTCCACTTT.

The V call is TRBV7-9, the J call TRBJ2-6; perhaps TRBD1 as D (5 bases). Looked up from germline, CDR1 is SEHNR and CDR2 is FQNEAQ (reference sequence). The germline V and J ends were trimmed by 4 bases and 4 bases, with 14 bases remaining between them. This CDR3 contains 16 residues. CDR3 coding DNA: TGTGCCAGCAGCTCCAGGGTCGGGTTGGGGGCCAACGTCCTGACTTTC. Its protein product is CASSSRVGLGANVLTF.